Given below is one TCR beta chain in context. The sample belongs to a study of blood T cell repertoires in COVID-19. Using immunoSEQ multiplex PCR, the repertoire was profiled, and TCRdb retains in-frame clones only, with some absent. The repertoire holds roughly 16,000 clones, with 70% to 90% as singletons. The source is a human donor in a cohort sampled during active COVID-19. The sequenced material came from peripheral blood.

DNA of the CDR3: TGCGCCAGCAGCTTCGGAGGGGGGGCCACAGATACGCAGTATTTT. Translated, it gives CASSFGGGATDTQYF. The chain is built from TRBV5-1 and TRBJ2-3; D is perhaps TRBD2 (7 bases). Trimming cost V 2 bases and J 2 bases, with 12 bases left between them. Looked up from germline, CDR1 is SGHRS and CDR2 is YFSETQ. The CDR3 length is 15 residues.